The TCR beta chain described here comes from a study of blood T cell repertoires in COVID-19. Whole-study context: The study drew acute and convalescent COVID-19 samples from the United States, Italy and Spain. Sample material is recorded as cDNA or gDNA derived from T cells, B-cell-depleted T cells, or PBMCs.

The CDR3 length is 11 residues. Per the germline V gene, CDR1 is LGHDT and CDR2 is YNNKEL (reference sequence). V shed 8 bases and J shed 4 bases, with 7 bases lying between them. Seattle participants joined during active infection and were tracked over time. As processed by the authors: Quantification of nucleated cells was approximated via reference gene primer amplification. Using immunoSEQ multiplex PCR, the repertoire was profiled, and TCRdb retains in-frame clones only, with some absent. V and J calls and clone size follow that table, whereas D and trimming were derived from the DNA. Seen here are around 170,000 clones, about 81% observed once, and the top ten hold over 9.5%.

V gene TRBV3-1 (or the pseudogene TRBV3-2) combines with J gene TRBJ2-3; no reliable D call. The clonotype was recovered from a woman at least 80 years old with COVID-19, enrolled during active disease. Material: peripheral blood. Written as DNA, the CDR3 is TGTGCCAGCCGAGTGGCAGATACGCAGTATTTT. Its translation is CASRVADTQYF.